The entry that follows covers one T cell receptor beta chain sequence. There are 13 residues in the CDR3. Germline V gene lookup returns CDR1 KGHSH and CDR2 LQKENI. Trimming shortened V by 3 bases and J by 0 bases, and 5 bases separated the two germline ends. This sample was included in a study of blood T cells in healthy people across ages. Primers used in a second PCR of roughly 6 to 11 cycles were a sample-barcoded 5' primer and a J-beta primer mix. TCRdb analysed the 5' RACE reads with MiXCR anew, one entry per CDR3 protein. The sample lists roughly 900,000 distinct CDR3 sequences; approximately 49% were seen once.

The genes are TRBV18 and TRBJ2-5; D is unresolved. This TCR was recovered from a man aged 30 to 45 in good health. The material sequenced was blood. The CDR3 loop is CASSPRDQETQYF. In DNA form, the CDR3 reads TGTGCCAGCTCACCTCGGGACCAAGAGACCCAGTACTTC.